This TCR beta chain was captured in a study of blood T cell repertoires in COVID-19. CDR3 size: 15 residues. Germline CDR1 and CDR2: SGHTA and FQGNSA. The junction had 3 bases not matched to a gene; V was cut back by 0 bases and J by 7 bases. TCRdb keeps only in-frame clones here, not all; method: immunoSEQ multiplex PCR. The repertoire has 200,000 to 300,000 clones, more than 75% of them found once; the top ten carry roughly 3%. The sequence came from a woman in her thirties who had recovered from COVID-19. Sequencing was carried out using peripheral blood. This chain connects TRBV7-2 to TRBJ2-2, with 9 bases fitting TRBD2. The CDR3 DNA follows: TGTGCCAGCAGCTTAGCGGCGGGGGGGTACGGGGAGCTGTTTTTT. Translated, it gives CASSLAAGGYGELFF.